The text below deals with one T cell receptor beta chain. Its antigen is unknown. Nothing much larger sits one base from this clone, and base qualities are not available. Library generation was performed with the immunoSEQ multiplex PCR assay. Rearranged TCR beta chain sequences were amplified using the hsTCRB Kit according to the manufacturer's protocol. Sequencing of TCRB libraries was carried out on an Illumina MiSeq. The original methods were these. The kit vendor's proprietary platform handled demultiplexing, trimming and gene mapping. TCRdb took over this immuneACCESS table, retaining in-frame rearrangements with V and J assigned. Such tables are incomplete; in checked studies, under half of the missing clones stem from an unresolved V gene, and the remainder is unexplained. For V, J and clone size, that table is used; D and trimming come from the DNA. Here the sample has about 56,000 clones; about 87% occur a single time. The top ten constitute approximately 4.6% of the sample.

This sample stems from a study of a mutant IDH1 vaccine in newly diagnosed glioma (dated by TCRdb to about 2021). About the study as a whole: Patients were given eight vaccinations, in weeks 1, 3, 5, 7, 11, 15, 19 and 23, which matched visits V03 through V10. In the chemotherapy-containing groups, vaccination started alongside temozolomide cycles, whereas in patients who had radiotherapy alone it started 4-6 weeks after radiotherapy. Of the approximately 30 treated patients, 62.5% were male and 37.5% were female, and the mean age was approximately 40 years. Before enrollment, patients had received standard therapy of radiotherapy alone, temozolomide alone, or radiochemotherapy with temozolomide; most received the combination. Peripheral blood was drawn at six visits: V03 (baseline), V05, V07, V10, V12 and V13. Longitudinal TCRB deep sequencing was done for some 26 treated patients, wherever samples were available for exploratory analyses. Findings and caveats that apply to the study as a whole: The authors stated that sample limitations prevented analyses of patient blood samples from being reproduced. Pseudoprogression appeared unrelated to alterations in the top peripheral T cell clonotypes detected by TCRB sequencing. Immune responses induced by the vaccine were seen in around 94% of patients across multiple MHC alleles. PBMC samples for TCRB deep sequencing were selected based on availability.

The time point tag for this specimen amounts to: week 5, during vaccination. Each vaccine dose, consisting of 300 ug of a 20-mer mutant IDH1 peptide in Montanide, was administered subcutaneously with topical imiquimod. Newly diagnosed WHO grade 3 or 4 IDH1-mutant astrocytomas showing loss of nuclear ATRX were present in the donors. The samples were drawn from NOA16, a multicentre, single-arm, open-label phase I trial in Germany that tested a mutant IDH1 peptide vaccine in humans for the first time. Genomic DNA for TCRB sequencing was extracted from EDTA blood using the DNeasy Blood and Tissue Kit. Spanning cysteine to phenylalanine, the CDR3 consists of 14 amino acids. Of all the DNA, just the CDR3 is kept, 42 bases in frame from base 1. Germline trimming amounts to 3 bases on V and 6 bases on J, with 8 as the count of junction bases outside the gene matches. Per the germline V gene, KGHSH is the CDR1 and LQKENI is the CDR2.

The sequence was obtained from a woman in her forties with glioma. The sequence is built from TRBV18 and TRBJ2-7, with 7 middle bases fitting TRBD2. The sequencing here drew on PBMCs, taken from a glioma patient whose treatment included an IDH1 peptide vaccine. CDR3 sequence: CASSPGGGVGEQYF. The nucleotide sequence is TGTGCCAGCTCACCGGGTGGGGGGGTCGGCGAGCAGTACTTC.